Below, 32 T cell receptor beta chains from the same sample are listed, as sequenced in a study of T-cell memory formation after mild COVID-19. TCRdb processed the 5' RACE reads anew with MiXCR; each CDR3 protein has one entry. The sample consists of about 13,000 distinct CDR3 sequences, 16% of them appearing once. The sample comprised PBMCs or a T cell subset sorted from them (not recorded which). These receptors originate from a man younger than 35 who had mild COVID-19 (a few samples of this study predate the infection). Cell type and time point are not known.

This clonotype was picked up many times. This chain connects TRBV5-4 to TRBJ1-6, with D uncertain. The V end was cut by 2 bases, the J end by 8 bases, with 11 bases between. Per the germline V gene, CDR1 is SGHNT and CDR2 is YYREEE (reference sequence). The CDR3 runs to 14 residues. CDR3 region: CASSFGNGDSPLHF. The DNA of the CDR3 is TGTGCCAGCAGCTTCGGGAACGGAGATTCACCCCTCCACTTT.

This clonotype was counted only a few times. V and J are TRBV5-5 and TRBJ1-1; D remains unclear. V was pared by 1 base and J by 4 bases, with 8 bases between. Germline V lookup: CDR1 SGHKS, CDR2 YYEKEE (reference sequence). This CDR3 region has 13 residues. CDR3 protein: CASSLQATTEAFF. The CDR3 nucleotides read TGTGCCAGCAGCTTGCAGGCTACCACTGAAGCTTTCTTT.

This clonotype was counted many times. The rearrangement links TRBV5-5 to TRBJ2-5; D is uncertain. Looked up from germline, CDR1 is SGHKS and CDR2 is YYEKEE (reference sequence). The length of the CDR3 is 14 residues. The V and J ends lost 0 bases and 2 bases respectively, with 8 bases between them. CDR3 amino acids: CASSLASVQETQYF. The DNA for the CDR3 is TGTGCCAGCAGCTTGGCCTCAGTTCAAGAGACCCAGTACTTC.

This chain uses TRBV25-1 with TRBJ2-1, with TRBD2 as a possible D gene (6 bases). Germline V gene sequence: CDR1 MGHDK, CDR2 SYGVNS. CDR3 length: 14 residues. V lost 4 bases and J 6 bases, leaving 13 bases between the germline ends. The DNA for the CDR3 is TGTGCCAGCAGTGCGGCGGGGCTCCTCAATGAGCAGTTCTTC. Amino acids: CASSAAGLLNEQFF.

The chain couples TRBV7-6 to TRBJ1-1; D gene unclear. The CDR3 contains 13 residues. The germline V and J ends were trimmed by 5 bases and 2 bases, with 9 bases remaining between them. Germline assignment: CDR1 SGHVS and CDR2 FNYEAQ. The CDR3: CASSLQENTEAFF. CDR3 sequence (DNA): TGTGCCAGCAGCCTCCAAGAAAACACTGAAGCTTTCTTT.

This clonotype was found a few times. The gene calls are TRBV5-5 and TRBJ1-1; weak D call: TRBD1 (5 bases). Germline CDR1 reads SGHKS; CDR2 reads YYEKEE (reference sequence). The CDR3 extends over 15 amino acids. V lost 0 bases and J lost 0, with 9 bases in between. The CDR3 sequence: CASSLGQGLNTEAFF. The CDR3, as DNA: TGTGCCAGCAGCTTGGGGCAGGGCTTGAACACTGAAGCTTTCTTT. Full variable domain (rest looked up from reference TRBV5-5 and TRBJ1-1): DAGVTQSPTHLIKTRGQQVTLRCSPISGHKSVSWYQQVLGQGPQFIFQYYEKEERGRGNFPDRFSARQFPNYSSELNVNALLLGDSALYLCASSLGQGLNTEAFFGQGTRLTVV.

This clonotype came up many times. V usage is TRBV7-8 and J usage is TRBJ1-1; weak D call: TRBD1 (6 bases). V lost 5 bases to trimming and J lost 8 bases, with 9 bases between them. The CDR3 is 11 amino acids. Germline CDR1 reads SGHVS; CDR2 reads FQNEAQ. The CDR3 sequence is CASSHTGEAFF. CDR3 in DNA: TGTGCCAGCAGCCATACAGGGGAAGCTTTCTTT.

This clonotype was recorded at least ten times. Here the CDR3 reads CASSPPDSGRGTAFF. The CDR3 nucleotides read TGTGCCAGCTCACCACCAGACTCGGGCCGGGGGACGGCTTTCTTT. V usage is TRBV18 and J usage is TRBJ1-1, with D tentatively TRBD1 (5 bases). V was trimmed by 0 bases and J by 11 bases, leaving 19 bases between them. Germline CDR1 and CDR2: KGHSH and LQKENI. The CDR3 contains 15 residues.

The chain has TRBV7-9 and TRBJ2-6; 7 bases are shared with TRBD2. The CDR3 covers 17 residues. With 3 bases clipped from V and 1 base from J, the junction kept 6 bases outside the gene matches. Germline V lookup: CDR1 SEHNR, CDR2 FQNEAQ (reference sequence). The CDR3 coding sequence is TGTGCCAGCAGCTTGGACGGGGGGATATCTGGGGCCAACGTCCTGACTTTC. Amino acid sequence: CASSLDGGISGANVLTF.

This clonotype turned up a few times. The V call is TRBV15, the J call TRBJ1-1; D remains unclear. The CDR3 spans 13 residues. The germline V gene has CDR1 LNHNV and CDR2 YYDKDF (reference sequence). V lost 1 base, J lost 1 base, and 4 bases lay in between. CDR3 nucleotide sequence: TGTGCCACCAGCAGAGTAGAGAACACTGAAGCTTTCTTT. As protein: CATSRVENTEAFF.

This clonotype has at least ten counts. This chain connects TRBV29-1 to TRBJ2-3; 10 nucleotides match TRBD2. Trimming took 7 bases from V and 3 from J; bases not matched to a gene: 16. The CDR3 sequence is 17 residues long. Per germline, CDR1 SQVTM and CDR2 ANQGSEA. In DNA form, the CDR3 reads TGCAGCGGACTTCTTTTCCAGCGGGGGGGTATAACAGATACGCAGTATTTT. Amino acids: CSGLLFQRGGITDTQYF.

In this sample, this clonotype turned up a few times. J is TRBJ1-1 and V is TRBV10-2; D remains unclear. Germline CDR1 and CDR2: WSHSY and SAAADI. The CDR3 runs to 12 residues. V dropped 2 bases and J dropped 5 bases, with 6 bases sitting between them. The CDR3 region has the DNA TGCGCCAGCAGTGAGACCCTGACTGAAGCTTTCTTT. It codes for CASSETLTEAFF.

This clonotype occurred many times. The chain uses TRBV20-1 and TRBJ2-5; perhaps TRBD1 as D (5 bases). The germline V gene encodes CDR1 DFQATT and CDR2 SNEGSKA (reference sequence). The CDR3 has 15 amino acids. V shed 2 bases and J shed 5 bases, with 18 bases lying between them. The CDR3 DNA is TGCAGTGCTAGACCGTCGCGCAGGGTAGAGGAGACCCAGTACTTC. It specifies CSARPSRRVEETQYF.

This clonotype was found many times. The chain joins TRBV5-4 to TRBJ2-3, with 11 bases that match TRBD2. This CDR3 is built from 16 residues. The germline gives CDR1 SGHNT, CDR2 YYREEE (reference sequence). The V and J ends lost 4 bases and 4 bases, in that order; junction bases with no gene match: 8. The CDR3 nucleotides read TGTGCCAGCAGCCCGGGACTAGCGGAGAGAGCAGATACGCAGTATTTT. It encodes CASSPGLAERADTQYF. The full variable domain, completed using reference TRBV5-4 and TRBJ2-3, is ETGVTQSPTHLIKTRGQQVTLRCSSQSGHNTVSWYQQALGQGPQFIFQYYREEENGRGNFPPRFSGLQFPNYSSELNVNALELDDSALYLCASSPGLAERADTQYFGPGTRLTVL.

This chain joins TRBV7-2 and TRBJ2-1, with 7 bases lining up with TRBD2. From germline, CDR1 is SGHTA and CDR2 FQGNSA. With V trimmed by 5 bases and J by 15 bases, 16 bases remained unmatched. This CDR3 region has 14 residues. CDR3 nucleotides: TGTGCCAGCAGCCCCCGACTAGCAACCTTAGGTCTGTTCTTC. This translates into CASSPRLATLGLFF.

In this sample, this clonotype turned up many times. The chain couples TRBV5-1 to TRBJ2-3, with a possible D match to TRBD2 (5 bases). CDR1 SGHRS and CDR2 YFSETQ come from the germline V gene. Trimming took 3 bases from V and 3 from J, leaving 11 bases between them. The CDR3 is 14 residues long. CDR3 sequence: CASSSIPGTDTQYF. DNA for the CDR3: TGCGCCAGCAGCTCAATTCCGGGGACAGATACGCAGTATTTT.

This clonotype was recorded many times. The CDR3 coding sequence is TGTGCCAGCAGTTACTCGGGACTAGCGGGGGGAGAGACCCAGTACTTC. Protein: CASSYSGLAGGETQYF. This chain links TRBV6-5 with TRBJ2-5; 15 nucleotides agree with TRBD2. The CDR3 has 16 amino acids. CDR1 is MNHEY, CDR2 SVGAGI, per germline. V gave up 0 bases and J gave up 4 bases; unmatched junction bases: 0.

This clonotype has only a few counts. J is TRBJ2-3 and V is TRBV4-3, with 8 bases identical to TRBD2. CDR3 size: 16 residues. Germline V gene sequence: CDR1 LGHNA, CDR2 YSLEER. The junction had 11 bases not matched to a gene; V was cut back by 5 bases and J by 4 bases. The CDR3: CASSSRGSGEADTQYF. The CDR3 DNA reads TGCGCCAGCAGCTCCCGGGGTAGCGGGGAAGCAGATACGCAGTATTTT.

The table lists this clonotype with many counts. CDR3 region: CASSQAGLGNSPLHF. The CDR3 DNA reads TGTGCCAGCAGCCAGGCGGGGCTGGGGAATTCACCCCTCCACTTT. The J gene is TRBJ1-6, the V gene TRBV7-6; maybe TRBD1 (5 bases). The CDR3 loop spans 15 amino acids. CDR1 and CDR2 (germline): SGHVS, FNYEAQ. V was pared by 5 bases and J by 7 bases, with 15 bases between. Complete variable domain (other parts from reference TRBV7-6 and TRBJ1-6): GAGVSQSPRYKVTKRGQDVALRCDPISGHVSLYWYRQALGQGPEFLTYFNYEAQQDKSGLPNDRFSAERPEGSISTLTIQRTEQRDSAMYRCASSQAGLGNSPLHFGNGTRLTVT.

This chain uses TRBV27 with TRBJ2-2; either TRBD1 or TRBD2 may supply D (5 bases each). Germline V gene sequence: CDR1 MNHEY, CDR2 SMNVEV (reference sequence). The CDR3 totals 15 residues. Between the trimmed V and J ends, which lost 4 bases and 6 bases, there was a span of 15 bases. Written as DNA, the CDR3 is TGTGCCAGCAGTTCTTCCGGGACCGTGGCCGGGGAGCTGTTTTTT. Residues: CASSSSGTVAGELFF.

The J gene is TRBJ2-3, the V gene TRBV7-6; D is unclear. V was pared by 6 bases and J by 5 bases, with 15 bases between. There are 14 residues in the CDR3. The germline V gene encodes CDR1 SGHVS and CDR2 FNYEAQ. As DNA, the CDR3 is TGTGCCAGCAGGGACGGTCGAACGGGAGATACGCAGTATTTT. Protein sequence: CASRDGRTGDTQYF. Based on the CDR3 plus reference TRBV7-6 and TRBJ2-3, the full variable domain is GAGVSQSPRYKVTKRGQDVALRCDPISGHVSLYWYRQALGQGPEFLTYFNYEAQQDKSGLPNDRFSAERPEGSISTLTIQRTEQRDSAMYRCASRDGRTGDTQYFGPGTRLTVL.

The chain recombines TRBV7-6 with TRBJ2-7, with D maybe TRBD1 (5 bases). The CDR3 spans 13 residues. Germline loops: CDR1 SGHVS, CDR2 FNYEAQ. Between the trimmed V and J ends, which lost 1 base and 2 bases, there was a span of 6 bases. The DNA of the CDR3 is TGTGCCAGCAGCTTAGAGACAGCCTACGAGCAGTACTTC. Its protein product is CASSLETAYEQYF. Full variable domain (remainder filled in from reference TRBV7-6 and TRBJ2-7): GAGVSQSPRYKVTKRGQDVALRCDPISGHVSLYWYRQALGQGPEFLTYFNYEAQQDKSGLPNDRFSAERPEGSISTLTIQRTEQRDSAMYRCASSLETAYEQYFGPGTRLTVT.

The V call is TRBV3-1, the J call TRBJ2-2; D is unresolved. Trimming shortened V by 1 base and J by 4 bases, and 7 bases separated the two germline ends. Germline CDR1 reads LGHDT; CDR2 reads YNNKEL (reference sequence). The CDR3 totals 14 residues. As DNA, the CDR3 is TGTGCCAGCAGCCAAGTAGGCGTCACCGGGGAGCTGTTTTTT. Translated: CASSQVGVTGELFF.

V usage is TRBV12-3 or TRBV12-4 and J usage is TRBJ1-1; tentatively, D is TRBD1 (5 bases). V lost 6 bases and J lost 4, with 21 bases in between. This CDR3 has 16 residues. The CDR3 reads CASSPRQGGWSTEAFF. CDR3 nucleotide sequence: TGTGCCAGCAGCCCCCGCCAGGGTGGTTGGAGCACTGAAGCTTTCTTT.

This clonotype has ten or more counts. The CDR3 region has the DNA TGTGCCAGCGGGCATAAGGGGAGTCACGAGCAGTACGTC. Its protein product is CASGHKGSHEQYV. V and J are TRBV6-5 and TRBJ2-7, with D perhaps matching TRBD1 or TRBD2 (5 bases each). CDR1 and CDR2 (germline): MNHEY, SVGAGI. V was shortened by 8 bases and J by 5 bases, with 16 bases between the two germline ends. The CDR3 has 13 amino acids.

This clonotype was detected once. This may stem from a read error, because a much larger clone lies one nucleotide away. The rearrangement joins TRBV4-3 to TRBJ2-5; D may correspond to TRBD1 or TRBD2 (6 bases each). CDR3 length equals 16 residues. Trimming took 4 bases from V and 1 from J, leaving 16 bases between them. The V gene's germline CDR1 is LGHNA and CDR2 YSLEER. The CDR3 nucleotides are TGCGCCAGCAGCCGAGTGGGGGGCGGTACCCAAGAGACCCAGTACTTC. As protein: CASSRVGGGTQETQYF.

The table lists this clonotype with many counts. The chain combines TRBV6-5 with TRBJ1-1, with 7 bases aligning to TRBD1. V lost 6 bases to trimming and J lost 11 bases; unmatched junction nucleotides: 12. Germline CDR1 and CDR2: MNHEY and SVGAGI. This CDR3 has 13 amino acids. The CDR3 DNA is TGTGCCAGCAGCCAAGGGGGCTCTTCGCAGGCTTTCTTT. The encoded protein is CASSQGGSSQAFF.

To note about this clonotype: An end of the junction differs from the germline gene, which may be a read error. The gene calls are TRBV24-1 and TRBJ2-5; TRBD1 matches at 7 bases. The CDR3 length is 16 residues. Germline V gene data show CDR1 as KGHDR and CDR2 as SFDVKD. The CDR3 region is CAASPGRDRGQETQYF. The CDR3 DNA sequence: TGTGCCGCCAGTCCGGGCCGGGACAGAGGCCAAGAGACCCAGTACTTC.

This clonotype was observed a single time. The chain is built from TRBV19 and TRBJ1-2; perhaps TRBD1 as D (5 bases). The CDR3 is 18 residues long. V lost 4 bases and J lost 7, with 28 bases in between. Germline values: CDR1 LNHDA, CDR2 SQIVND (reference sequence). The CDR3 region is CASSTDSGTGFPSGGYTF. The CDR3 region has the DNA TGTGCCAGTAGTACCGACTCGGGGACCGGATTTCCCTCGGGTGGCTACACCTTC. The variable domain in full, completed from reference TRBV19 and TRBJ1-2, reads DGGITQSPKYLFRKEGQNVTLSCEQNLNHDAMYWYRQDPGQGLRLIYYSQIVNDFQKGDIAEGYSVSREKKESFPLTVTSAQKNPTAFYLCASSTDSGTGFPSGGYTFGSGTRLTVV.

This clonotype showed up just a few times. The rearrangement links TRBV6-5 to TRBJ1-5; D is perhaps TRBD1 (5 bases). From germline, CDR1 is MNHEY and CDR2 SVGAGI. The CDR3 has 15 amino acids. V was trimmed by 0 bases and J by 1 base, leaving 7 bases between them. CDR3 protein: CASSYSGGSNQPQHF. The CDR3, as DNA: TGTGCCAGCAGTTACTCGGGGGGAAGCAATCAGCCCCAGCATTTT.

In its sample, this clonotype was seen a few times. J is TRBJ1-5 and V is TRBV2; TRBD1 might be the D (5 bases). CDR1 and CDR2 (germline): SNHLY, FYNNEI. Between the trimmed V and J ends, which lost 5 bases and 4 bases, there was a span of 12 bases. This CDR3 spans 14 amino acids. CDR3 coding DNA: TGTGCCAGCAGTACCGGGACGCCTAATCAGCCCCAGCATTTT. This codes for CASSTGTPNQPQHF.

Ten or more counts support this clonotype. The rearrangement joins TRBV20-1 to TRBJ2-7; D gene ambiguous. From germline, CDR1 is DFQATT and CDR2 SNEGSKA (reference sequence). The CDR3 is 13 residues long. Trimming removed 0 bases from V and 7 bases from J, with 13 bases in between. CDR3 loop: CSARDPKSLEQYV. The CDR3 DNA sequence: TGCAGTGCTAGAGATCCCAAATCGTTGGAGCAGTACGTC.